These T cell receptor beta chains were read from a single sample in a study of vaccination and CD4 T cells after COVID-19. The antigens for these receptors are not known. TCRdb called the PCR reads again in MiXCR, with one record for every CDR3 protein. The table shows about 18,000 distinct CDR3 sequences, with more than 50% occurring only once. Sample: CD4+ T cells from blood, cultured in vitro, taken before SARS-CoV-2 vaccination. The receptors were sampled from a human donor who had recovered from COVID-19. Both conserved end residues are part of each CDR3. The order of the fields is V gene, clone size, J gene, D gene, CDR3 DNA, CDR3 protein. D genes are given only for firm matches. Clone size is stated in some rows and not others, as once, few, many or a class when expanded.

V: TRBV20-1
size: few
J: TRBJ2-5
D: TRBD2
DNA: TGCAGTGTCCCGACTAGCGGGGGAAACCAAGAGACCCAGTACTTC
CDR3: CSVPTSGGNQETQYF

V: TRBV6-2/TRBV6-3
size: few
J: TRBJ2-5
D: .
DNA: TGTGCCAGCAGCCCGAGCGAATTAGAGACCCAGTACTTC
CDR3: CASSPSELETQYF

V: TRBV6-1
size: .
J: TRBJ2-5
D: .
DNA: TGTGCCAGCATTAAGACCCAGTACTTC
CDR3: CASIKTQYF

V: TRBV10-3
size: .
J: TRBJ2-7
D: TRBD2
DNA: TGTGCCATCAGTGAGGTAGCGGGAGCCTACGAGCAGTACTTC
CDR3: CAISEVAGAYEQYF

V: TRBV30
size: .
J: TRBJ2-1
D: .
DNA: TGTGCCTGGAGCCAGCGGGCAACTGCCTACAATGAGCAGTTCTTC
CDR3: CAWSQRATAYNEQFF

V: TRBV7-8
size: few
J: TRBJ2-4
D: TRBD2
DNA: TGTGCCAGCAGCTTAACCGGACTAGCCGTCTCGTACTTC
CDR3: CASSLTGLAVSYF

V: TRBV2
size: once
J: TRBJ2-2
D: .
DNA: TGTGCCAGCACAAGAATGGAAGGCCAGCTGTTTTTT
CDR3: CASTRMEGQLFF

V: TRBV20-1
size: .
J: TRBJ1-6
D: .
DNA: TGCAGTGCTAAACCGCCAGGCCAATTTTATAATTCACCCCTCCACTTT
CDR3: CSAKPPGQFYNSPLHF

V: TRBV6-2/TRBV6-3
size: .
J: TRBJ1-5
D: TRBD1
DNA: TGTGCCAGCAGAAGCGGACAGGGCAGCAATCAGCCCCAGCATTTT
CDR3: CASRSGQGSNQPQHF

V: TRBV18
size: .
J: TRBJ2-4
D: .
DNA: TGTGCCAGCTCACCACCCGGTAGTACGGGCAAAAACATTCAGTACTTC
CDR3: CASSPPGSTGKNIQYF

V: TRBV10-1
size: .
J: TRBJ2-7
D: .
DNA: TGCGCCAGCCGCCCGGCCTACGAGCAGTACTTC
CDR3: CASRPAYEQYF

V: TRBV7-9
size: .
J: TRBJ1-2
D: TRBD1
DNA: TGTGCCAGCAGCTTACTCCAGGGGGATGGCTACACCTTC
CDR3: CASSLLQGDGYTF

V: TRBV30
size: .
J: TRBJ2-1
D: .
DNA: TGTGCCTTAGACCAAAACTCCTACAATGAGCAGTTCTTC
CDR3: CALDQNSYNEQFF

V: TRBV20-1
size: few
J: TRBJ2-5
D: TRBD1
DNA: TGCAGTGCCAAGAACCAGGGGGCTTTGGAGACCCAGTACTTC
CDR3: CSAKNQGALETQYF

V: TRBV6-1
size: .
J: TRBJ1-2
D: .
DNA: TGTGCCAGCATCCCCAGGGAGGGTTATGGCTACACCTTC
CDR3: CASIPREGYGYTF

V: TRBV20-1
size: .
J: TRBJ2-5
D: TRBD2
DNA: TGCAGTGCTCCTTTAGCGGGGGTCCCGACCCAGTACTTC
CDR3: CSAPLAGVPTQYF

V: TRBV7-6
size: once
J: TRBJ2-7
D: .
DNA: TGTGCCAGCAGCTTAGACGACTACGAGCAGTACTTC
CDR3: CASSLDDYEQYF

V: TRBV6-2/TRBV6-3
size: .
J: TRBJ1-5
D: .
DNA: TGTGCCAGCAGTTACTCATACGCTAGCAATCAGCCCCAGCATTTT
CDR3: CASSYSYASNQPQHF

V: TRBV7-9
size: .
J: TRBJ1-5
D: TRBD1
DNA: TGTGCCAGCAGCTTAACCCTGACAGGGTCTCGGGGTCAGCCCCAGCATTTT
CDR3: CASSLTLTGSRGQPQHF

V: TRBV5-4
size: few
J: TRBJ2-5
D: .
DNA: TGTGCCAGCAGCAGGGGGGCCCAAGAGACCCAGTACTTC
CDR3: CASSRGAQETQYF

V: TRBV6-1
size: .
J: TRBJ2-7
D: TRBD1
DNA: TGTGCCAGCAGTGACCCGGGACAGGGATACTACGAGCAGTACTTC
CDR3: CASSDPGQGYYEQYF

V: TRBV27
size: few
J: TRBJ2-3
D: .
DNA: TGTGCCAGCAAAATATACGGACAGACCCCATCTAGCACAGATACGCAGTATTTT
CDR3: CASKIYGQTPSSTDTQYF

V: TRBV19
size: .
J: TRBJ2-4
D: TRBD2
DNA: TGTGCCAGTAGTAAGAGGGCGCTAGCGGGAGGGCCAGACAAAAACATTCAGTACTTC
CDR3: CASSKRALAGGPDKNIQYF

V: TRBV7-2
size: .
J: TRBJ2-3
D: .
DNA: TGTGCCAGCAGCTTAGTTCTGGGGGGAAGTGATACGCAGTATTTT
CDR3: CASSLVLGGSDTQYF

V: TRBV7-2
size: .
J: TRBJ2-3
D: TRBD2
DNA: TGTGCCAGCAGCTTATCACAACTAGCGGGGATACGAAGCACAGATACGCAGTATTTT
CDR3: CASSLSQLAGIRSTDTQYF

V: TRBV7-6
size: .
J: TRBJ2-5
D: TRBD2
DNA: TGTGCCAGCAGCGCTACTAGCGGGTGGGAGACCCAGTACTTC
CDR3: CASSATSGWETQYF

V: TRBV20-1
size: .
J: TRBJ2-1
D: .
DNA: TGCAGTGTCCCAAGAGGGACCGGATCCTACAATGAGCAGTTCTTC
CDR3: CSVPRGTGSYNEQFF

V: TRBV20-1
size: .
J: TRBJ2-5
D: .
DNA: TGCAGTGCTAGACCCCCCCTGGAGACCCAGTACTTC
CDR3: CSARPPLETQYF

V: TRBV20-1
size: .
J: TRBJ1-1
D: .
DNA: TGCAGTGCTAGAAAACTCAGGGTCATGAACACTGAAGCTTTCTTT
CDR3: CSARKLRVMNTEAFF

V: TRBV10-1
size: .
J: TRBJ1-1
D: .
DNA: TGCGCCAGCAGTACGGGGCGAGGGGACACTGAAGCTTTCTTT
CDR3: CASSTGRGDTEAFF

V: TRBV7-9
size: .
J: TRBJ2-2
D: .
DNA: TGTGCCAGCAGCTTGGGTCTAGCGTATACCGGGGAGCTGTTTTTT
CDR3: CASSLGLAYTGELFF

V: TRBV7-3
size: .
J: TRBJ2-3
D: TRBD2
DNA: TGTGCCAGCAGCCCATCTAGCGGGACGCAGTATTTT
CDR3: CASSPSSGTQYF

V: TRBV20-1
size: few
J: TRBJ2-5
D: TRBD2
DNA: TGCAGTGCCCCCCGGACTAGCGGGAGTAAGACCCAGTACTTC
CDR3: CSAPRTSGSKTQYF

V: TRBV6-1
size: once
J: TRBJ1-3
D: .
DNA: TGTGCCAGCAGTGTCCAGGGTTTTGGAAACACCATATATTTT
CDR3: CASSVQGFGNTIYF

V: TRBV6-1
size: .
J: TRBJ1-2
D: .
DNA: TGTGCCAGCAGCCGGCACAGAAACTATGGCTACACCTTC
CDR3: CASSRHRNYGYTF

V: TRBV15
size: .
J: TRBJ2-7
D: .
DNA: TGTGCCACCAGCAGAGATCTCGTCGGTTTTAGCTCCTACGAGCAGTACTTC
CDR3: CATSRDLVGFSSYEQYF

V: TRBV4-2
size: .
J: TRBJ1-6
D: .
DNA: TGTGCCAGCAGTCGGACAGTCGACAATTCACCCCTCCACTTT
CDR3: CASSRTVDNSPLHF

V: TRBV20-1
size: .
J: TRBJ2-7
D: .
DNA: TGCAGTGCTAGAGATGTCAGGGCCCATTCCTCCTACGAGCAGTACTTC
CDR3: CSARDVRAHSSYEQYF

V: TRBV6-1
size: .
J: TRBJ2-7
D: .
DNA: TGTGCCAGCAGCCGGGACGGACCCTACGAGCAGTACTTC
CDR3: CASSRDGPYEQYF